This T cell receptor beta chain was obtained from a study of T cell responses to AZD1222 COVID-19 vaccine. Study observations and caveats: Spike-specific TCR breadth and depth were elevated following two AZD1222 doses. Spike was spanned by vaccine-associated CD4 TCRs, with dominance at 160-218 and 743-854. No day 14 peak samples; only post-peak repertoires were characterized.

On this clone itself: Antigen unknown.

The CDR3 loop spans 15 amino acids. The V gene's germline CDR1 is LGHNT and CDR2 FRNRAP. Trimming shortened V by 4 bases and J by 4 bases, and 14 bases separated the two germline ends. The repertoire was sequenced with immunoSEQ multiplex PCR; TCRdb's copy has only in-frame clones and lacks some. The sample lists about 200,000 clones, about 94% seen once, with approximately 1.7% in the top ten. The source is an adult who received the MenACWY meningococcal vaccine as a control. Sequenced material: peripheral blood, taken 28 days after the second dose of the MenACWY control vaccine. The rearrangement links TRBV12-5 to TRBJ1-5; D may be TRBD1 (6 bases). The chain's CDR3 is CASGSEDSTNQPQHF. CDR3 sequence (DNA): TGTGCTAGTGGTTCGGAGGACAGTACGAATCAGCCCCAGCATTTT.